These 25 T cell receptor beta chains were sequenced from one sample in a study of cytomegalovirus exposure and HLA in healthy donors (dated by TCRdb to the late 2010s). Library generation was performed with the immunoSEQ multiplex PCR assay. For the multiplex PCR, a mixture combining 60 forward primers for TCR Vbeta segments and 13 reverse primers for TCR Jbeta segments was used. What TCRdb holds here is the immuneACCESS table cut down to in-frame rearrangements. Part of the clones is not present; checked against another copy, under half of the missing clones reflect an unresolved V gene, and the others are unexplained. The sample records about 95,000 clones, around 75% of which are singletons. The ten largest clonotypes hold 11% of the sample. Material for sequencing was PBMCs. The receptors derive from a young man in good health and CMV-seropositive.

The count of this clone is one. The chain is built from TRBV7-2 and TRBJ2-5; D ambiguous. CDR1 and CDR2 (germline): SGHTA, FQGNSA. With 1 base removed from V and 5 bases from J, the gap between germline ends came to 8 bases. This CDR3 spans 13 amino acids. DNA of the CDR3: TGTGCCAGCAGCTTAGGCCGGGTGGAGACCCAGTACTTC. Its protein product is CASSLGRVETQYF.

The V gene is TRBV9, the J gene TRBJ1-6, with 8 bases lining up with TRBD1. This CDR3 comprises 16 residues. Per the germline V gene, CDR1 is SGDLS and CDR2 is YYNGEE. V dropped 4 bases and J dropped 5; count of bases not matched to a gene: 8. The CDR3 region has the DNA TGTGCCAGCAGCAGCCCACAGGGGGATAATAATTCACCCCTCCACTTT. Protein: CASSSPQGDNNSPLHF.

The rearrangement links TRBV30 to TRBJ1-6; 8 nucleotides line up with TRBD1. Trimming removed 1 base from V and 7 bases from J; junction bases left unmatched: 12. In germline, CDR1 is GTSNPN, CDR2 SVGIG (reference sequence). The CDR3 length is 17 residues. The CDR3 sequence: CAWSGGVQGEMNSPLHF. CDR3 coding DNA: TGTGCCTGGAGTGGGGGGGTACAGGGGGAGATGAATTCACCCCTCCACTTT.

Of note for this clone: This same CDR3 is encoded by further DNA sequences in the sample. The chain links TRBV10-3 to TRBJ1-3; 7 nucleotides line up with TRBD1. Germline V gives CDR1 ENHRY, CDR2 SYGVKD. The CDR3 runs 12 residues. CDR3 amino acids: CATGQDENTIYF. The CDR3 DNA follows: TGTGCTACCGGACAGGACGAAAACACCATATATTTT.

The V call is TRBV10-3, the J call TRBJ1-1; D gene unclear. Germline lookup yields CDR1 ENHRY and CDR2 SYGVKD. The CDR3 length is 11 residues. V lost 6 bases, J lost 2 bases, and 4 bases lay in between. For the CDR3, the DNA is TGTGCCATCAGAACTAACACTGAAGCTTTCTTT. This sequence encodes CAIRTNTEAFF.

V usage is TRBV5-1 and J usage is TRBJ2-1, with a tentative D call TRBD1 (5 bases). V dropped 0 bases and J dropped 6 bases, with 13 bases sitting between them. The CDR3 spans 15 residues. Germline-derived CDR1 and CDR2 are SGHRS and YFSETQ. CDR3 in DNA: TGCGCCAGCAGCTTGGGCAGGGCTAAGGGCAATGAGCAGTTCTTC. Protein: CASSLGRAKGNEQFF. The full variable domain, completed using reference TRBV5-1 and TRBJ2-1, is KAGVTQTPRYLIKTRGQQVTLSCSPISGHRSVSWYQQTPGQGLQFLFEYFSETQRNKGNFPGRFSGRQFSNSRSEMNVSTLELGDSALYLCASSLGRAKGNEQFFGPGTRLTVL.

A few counts support this clone. This chain connects TRBV4-1 to TRBJ1-1; D is ambiguous. V dropped 1 base and J dropped 2 bases, with 14 bases sitting between them. The CDR3 is 16 amino acids. Per the germline V gene, CDR1 is MGHRA and CDR2 is YSYEKL. The CDR3 coding sequence is TGCGCCAGCAGCCAAGTCGAATCCCGCAGTAACACTGAAGCTTTCTTT. Translating it yields CASSQVESRSNTEAFF.

The chain combines TRBV5-1 with TRBJ1-3; weak D call: TRBD1 (6 bases). Trimming took 2 bases from V and 2 from J, leaving 8 bases between them. This CDR3 is 14 amino acids long. Germline CDR1 is SGHRS and CDR2 is YFSETQ. CDR3 nucleotide sequence: TGCGCCAGCAGCTTTACAGGGACTGGAAACACCATATATTTT. Translated, it gives CASSFTGTGNTIYF.

J is TRBJ2-7 and V is TRBV4-1; D might be TRBD1 (6 bases). The germline V gene has CDR1 MGHRA and CDR2 YSYEKL. The CDR3 is 14 residues long. The V end was cut by 5 bases, the J end by 3 bases, with 14 bases between. CDR3 loop: CASSSAGASYEQYF. CDR3 coding DNA: TGCGCCAGCAGCTCCGCAGGGGCCAGCTACGAGCAGTACTTC.

The V gene is TRBV5-1, the J gene TRBJ2-3; 8 positions match TRBD2. V lost 0 bases and J lost 1; bases outside the gene matches: 1. CDR1 and CDR2 (germline): SGHRS, YFSETQ. This CDR3 is 15 amino acids long. CDR3 protein: CASSLETSGTDTQYF. As DNA, the CDR3 is TGCGCCAGCAGCTTGGAGACTAGCGGCACAGATACGCAGTATTTT.

The chain joins TRBV6-5 to TRBJ1-5, with D perhaps matching TRBD1 (6 bases). This CDR3 contains 15 residues. Germline V gene sequence: CDR1 MNHEY, CDR2 SVGAGI. V was pared by 6 bases and J by 0 bases, with 12 bases between. The CDR3 DNA is TGTGCCAGCAGGTCCGGGACATTTAGCAATCAGCCCCAGCATTTT. Translation gives CASRSGTFSNQPQHF.

This clone was found a few times. J is TRBJ1-1 and V is TRBV27; 8 bases agree with TRBD1. Germline V gene lookup returns CDR1 MNHEY and CDR2 SMNVEV (reference sequence). V trimming: 3 bases; J trimming: 6 bases; junction bases outside the gene matches: 3. The CDR3 is made up of 13 amino acids. The CDR3 DNA is TGTGCCAGCAGTTTCGGGACAGGAGCTGAAGCTTTCTTT. It yields the protein CASSFGTGAEAFF.

The chain recombines TRBV6-5 with TRBJ2-2; tentatively, D is TRBD2 (5 bases). In germline, CDR1 is MNHEY, CDR2 SVGAGI. This CDR3 has 14 residues. Trimming removed 5 bases at V and 1 base at J, with 8 bases between. Written as DNA, the CDR3 is TGTGCCAGCAGTCCGGGGAAGAACACCGGGGAGCTGTTTTTT. It specifies CASSPGKNTGELFF.

This chain joins TRBV5-6 and TRBJ1-6; D possibly corresponds to TRBD1 (5 bases). Germline V gives CDR1 SGHDT, CDR2 YYEEEE. V lost 5 bases and J lost 6, with 12 bases in between. The CDR3 has 14 residues. CDR3 residues: CASRPDRVNSPLHF. The CDR3 nucleotides are TGTGCCAGCAGACCCGACAGAGTTAATTCACCCCTCCACTTT.

The chain combines TRBV2 with TRBJ2-1; TRBD2 might be the D (7 bases). V dropped 6 bases and J dropped 6 bases, with 15 bases sitting between them. The CDR3 runs to 14 residues. Looked up from germline, CDR1 is SNHLY and CDR2 is FYNNEI. The CDR3 protein is CASRGGPSSNEQFF. CDR3 nucleotides: TGTGCCAGCAGGGGGGGGCCTTCGAGCAATGAGCAGTTCTTC.

V usage is TRBV27 and J usage is TRBJ1-1; no clear D gene. Deletions cut 3 bases from V and 3 bases from J, with 14 bases between. Germline V gene sequence: CDR1 MNHEY, CDR2 SMNVEV (reference sequence). The CDR3 totals 15 residues. The CDR3: CASSFPHGEHTEAFF. The CDR3 DNA reads as TGTGCCAGCAGTTTCCCCCACGGAGAGCACACTGAAGCTTTCTTT.

V gene TRBV11-2 combines with J gene TRBJ2-7; TRBD1 is a possible D gene (5 bases). V lost 2 bases and J lost 2, with 13 bases in between. Germline lookup yields CDR1 SGHAT and CDR2 FQNNGV. This CDR3 is built from 15 residues. The CDR3 bases are TGTGCCAGCAGCTTAAGGCAGGGTGGTACCTACGAGCAGTACTTC. It is translated as CASSLRQGGTYEQYF.

The rearrangement uses TRBV4-1 and TRBJ2-1; perhaps TRBD2 as D (7 bases). Trimming left V 4 bases short and J 9 bases short, with 16 bases between. The CDR3 is made up of 14 amino acids. Germline V gives CDR1 MGHRA, CDR2 YSYEKL. Here the CDR3 DNA reads TGCGCCAGCAGCCTCGACCCGGGGGGCGTTGAGCAGTTCTTC. Protein: CASSLDPGGVEQFF.

The rearrangement uses TRBV14 and TRBJ1-3; 7 bases match TRBD1. The trim removed 4 bases at V and 4 bases at J, leaving 4 bases unmatched. The CDR3 is made up of 14 amino acids. Germline CDR1 SGHDN, CDR2 FVKESK. The CDR3 DNA is TGTGCCAGCAGCCGCACAGGGGTAGGAAACACCATATATTTT. It yields the protein CASSRTGVGNTIYF. Together with reference TRBV14 and TRBJ1-3, the CDR3 gives the full variable domain: EAGVTQFPSHSVIEKGQTVTLRCDPISGHDNLYWYRRVMGKEIKFLLHFVKESKQDESGMPNNRFLAERTGGTYSTLKVQPAELEDSGVYFCASSRTGVGNTIYFGEGSWLTVV.

This chain connects TRBV6-4 to TRBJ2-3, with 7 bases that match TRBD2. The CDR3 has 15 residues. J was trimmed by 0 bases and V by 3 bases; bases with no gene match: 3. Germline CDR1 and CDR2: MRHNA and SNTAGT. The CDR3 nucleotides read TGTGCCAGCAGTGATGGGGAGGGGAGCACAGATACGCAGTATTTT. Translation gives CASSDGEGSTDTQYF.

This chain joins TRBV6-1 and TRBJ2-3; TRBD1 aligns across 9 bases. This CDR3 contains 15 residues. Germline trimming cut 4 bases from V and 0 bases from J; bases unmatched to any gene: 2. CDR1 and CDR2 from the germline V gene are MNHNS and SASEGT. CDR3 residues: CASSGDRASTDTQYF. The DNA for the CDR3 is TGTGCCAGCAGTGGGGACAGGGCTAGCACAGATACGCAGTATTTT.

This chain's CDR3 is CASRSRGDLEKLFF. The CDR3 nucleotides read TGTGCCAGCAGGAGCAGGGGGGATTTGGAAAAACTGTTTTTT. The rearrangement uses TRBV6-5 and TRBJ1-4; 7 nucleotides align to TRBD1. The ends lost 6 bases at V and 8 bases at J; junction bases unmatched: 9. This CDR3 has 14 residues. CDR1 MNHEY and CDR2 SVGAGI come from the germline V gene.

The chain carries TRBV2 and TRBJ1-4; no reliable D call. The CDR3 length is 13 residues. Per germline, CDR1 SNHLY and CDR2 FYNNEI. Trimming removed 6 bases from V and 8 bases from J, with 13 bases in between. In DNA, the CDR3 is TGTGCCAGCAGACTACGGGAGGCGGAAAAACTGTTTTTT. Its protein is CASRLREAEKLFF.

The rearrangement joins TRBV7-8 to TRBJ2-1; possibly TRBD2 for D (6 bases). Trimming removed 1 base at V and 0 bases at J, with 7 bases between. CDR1 SGHVS and CDR2 FQNEAQ come from the germline V gene. This CDR3 has 15 amino acids. The CDR3 DNA sequence: TGTGCCAGCAGCTTAGTAGCGGCCTCCTACAATGAGCAGTTCTTC. This gives the protein CASSLVAASYNEQFF.

The chain's CDR3 is CASSLLAGTDTQYF. CDR3 DNA sequence: TGTGCCAGCAGCTTACTAGCGGGCACAGATACGCAGTATTTT. The chain employs TRBV7-9 and TRBJ2-3; 7 bases match TRBD2. Germline assignment: CDR1 SEHNR and CDR2 FQNEAQ (reference sequence). The J segment lost 1 base and the V segment lost 2 bases, leaving 0 bases of the junction unmatched. This CDR3 is built from 14 residues. Combining the CDR3 with reference TRBV7-9 and TRBJ2-3 gives the whole variable domain DTGVSQNPRHKITKRGQNVTFRCDPISEHNRLYWYRQTLGQGPEFLTYFQNEAQLEKSRLLSDRFSAERPKGSFSTLEIQRTEQGDSAMYLCASSLLAGTDTQYFGPGTRLTVL.